The 28 T cell receptor beta chains in this list originate from one sample, sequenced in a study of blood T cell repertoires in COVID-19. Assay used: immunoSEQ multiplex PCR; TCRdb lists only in-frame clones, some missing. The table lists 430,000 or so clones, 85% to 90% of them singletons. The specimen was peripheral blood. These receptors came from a man aged 18 to 29 with COVID-19, enrolled during active disease.

V gene TRBV7-6 combines with J gene TRBJ2-3; 10 bases match TRBD2. Germline lookup yields CDR1 SGHVS and CDR2 FNYEAQ. CDR3 length equals 17 residues. The J segment lost 0 bases and the V segment lost 4 bases, leaving 7 bases of the junction unmatched. This chain's CDR3 is CASSSSTSGTSTDTQYF. CDR3 bases: TGTGCCAGCAGCTCATCAACTAGCGGGACGAGCACAGATACGCAGTATTTT.

The V gene is TRBV10-2, the J gene TRBJ1-2; 10 positions match TRBD1. Germline CDR1 is WSHSY and CDR2 is SAAADI. J lost 8 bases, V lost 3 bases, and 9 bases had no gene match. The CDR3 runs 15 residues. CDR3 bases: TGCGCCAGCAGTGACCCGGGACAGGGGAAGCAGGGCTACACCTTC. Translated: CASSDPGQGKQGYTF.

V and J are TRBV5-8 and TRBJ1-2; the match to TRBD1 covers 8 bases. J was trimmed by 6 bases and V by 6 bases; bases with no gene match: 10. Germline CDR1 is SGHTS and CDR2 is YDEGEE. This CDR3 has 14 residues. CDR3 coding DNA: TGTGCCAGCACCCCTTTGGACAGGGCGGATGGCTACACCTTC. This translates into CASTPLDRADGYTF.

V is TRBV4-2 and J is TRBJ2-3; the match to TRBD2 covers 8 bases. The germline CDR1 and CDR2 sequences are LGHNA and YNFKEQ. The CDR3 totals 16 residues. The ends lost 2 bases at V and 3 bases at J; junction bases unmatched: 7. The CDR3 DNA reads as TGTGCCAGCAGCCAATCGACTAGCGAGTTTACAGATACGCAGTATTTT. Its translation is CASSQSTSEFTDTQYF.

The sample holds one count of this clone. For the CDR3, the DNA is TGTGCCAGCAGCTTAGAAGCAGGGGACACAACGAACACCGGGGAGCTGTTTTTT. It encodes CASSLEAGDTTNTGELFF. The chain is built from TRBV7-6 and TRBJ2-2; the D gene is possibly TRBD1 (6 bases). V dropped 1 base and J dropped 0 bases, with 15 bases sitting between them. The CDR3 runs to 18 residues. CDR1 is SGHVS, CDR2 FNYEAQ, per germline.

This clone occurred once. This chain joins TRBV2 and TRBJ2-5; no firm D call. The V and J ends lost 7 bases and 1 base respectively, with 4 bases between them. Germline lookup yields CDR1 SNHLY and CDR2 FYNNEI. This CDR3 spans 11 amino acids. CDR3 in amino acids: CASTSQETQYF. Here the CDR3 DNA reads TGTGCCAGCACGTCCCAAGAGACCCAGTACTTC. Looking up the rest from reference TRBV2 and TRBJ2-5 gives the full variable domain: EPEVTQTPSHQVTQMGQEVILRCVPISNHLYFYWYRQILGQKVEFLVSFYNNEISEKSEIFDDQFSVERPDGSNFTLKIRSTKLEDSAMYFCASTSQETQYFGPGTRLLVL.

The chain has TRBV12-3 or TRBV12-4 and TRBJ2-2, with no clear D. This CDR3 contains 12 residues. The V and J ends lost 1 base and 9 bases respectively, with 6 bases between them. The CDR3 protein is CASSLESWELFF. The CDR3 nucleotides read TGTGCCAGCAGTTTAGAGAGCTGGGAGCTGTTTTTT.

This clone was counted a single time. The chain couples TRBV6-6 to TRBJ2-7; D may be TRBD2 (6 bases). Germline V CDR1 and CDR2: MNHNY, SVGAGI (reference sequence). Trimming pared 7 bases from V and 6 bases from J, leaving 22 bases between. CDR3 length: 15 amino acids. CDR3 in amino acids: CASTPGDSIWSEQYF. The CDR3 nucleotides read TGTGCCAGCACCCCCGGGGACTCCATATGGAGCGAGCAGTACTTC.

V is TRBV5-1 and J is TRBJ2-2; 10 bases fit TRBD1. Unmatched junction bases numbered 5, after V lost 1 base and J lost 2 bases. This CDR3 comprises 17 residues. The germline CDR1 and CDR2 sequences are SGHRS and YFSETQ. The DNA of the CDR3 is TGCGCCAGCAGCTTGACCAAGACAGGGGGCAACACCGGGGAGCTGTTTTTT. Its protein is CASSLTKTGGNTGELFF.

V is TRBV5-1 and J is TRBJ1-4; 8 nucleotides match TRBD1. This CDR3 is built from 17 residues. Unmatched junction bases numbered 4, after V lost 0 bases and J lost 0 bases. Germline assignment: CDR1 SGHRS and CDR2 YFSETQ. The CDR3 DNA reads as TGCGCCAGCAGCTTGGTCGGGACAGGAGCAACTAATGAAAAACTGTTTTTT. Its protein product is CASSLVGTGATNEKLFF.

As DNA, the CDR3 is TGTGCCAGCTCACCAAATACAGGGCGTGAGCAGTACTTC. Translated, it gives CASSPNTGREQYF. V gene TRBV18 combines with J gene TRBJ2-7, with a possible D match to TRBD1 (6 bases). Germline loops: CDR1 KGHSH, CDR2 LQKENI. The V gene lost 2 bases and the J gene lost 7 bases, with 12 bases spanning the gap. The CDR3 has 13 amino acids.

V is TRBV11-3 and J is TRBJ2-1, with TRBD2 as a possible D gene (5 bases). V was pared by 1 base and J by 7 bases, with 14 bases between. The CDR3 length is 15 residues. Germline lookup yields CDR1 SGHNT and CDR2 YENEEA. This CDR3 reads CASSLVGSERNEQFF. The CDR3 DNA reads TGTGCCAGCAGCTTAGTGGGTAGCGAGAGGAATGAGCAGTTCTTC. Supplemented by reference TRBV11-3 and TRBJ2-1, the full variable domain reads EAGVVQSPRYKIIEKKQPVAFWCNPISGHNTLYWYLQNLGQGPELLIRYENEEAVDDSQLPKDRFSAERLKGVDSTLKIQPAELGDSAVYLCASSLVGSERNEQFFGPGTRLTVL.

The chain uses TRBV7-8 and TRBJ1-1, with 8 bases matching TRBD1. J was trimmed by 3 bases and V by 4 bases; bases with no gene match: 7. The CDR3 runs to 15 residues. CDR1 and CDR2 from the germline V gene are SGHVS and FQNEAQ. CDR3 bases: TGTGCCAGCAGCTCTTCCACAGGGGGAGACACTGAAGCTTTCTTT. Amino acid sequence: CASSSSTGGDTEAFF.

The chain carries TRBV6-2 or TRBV6-3 and TRBJ2-7; 10 bases align to TRBD2. Germline trimming cut 2 bases from V and 5 bases from J; bases unmatched to any gene: 6. The CDR3 extends over 15 amino acids. Germline CDR1 reads MNHEY; CDR2 reads SVGEGT. This CDR3 is CASSYPLAGVNEQYF. In DNA form, the CDR3 reads TGTGCCAGCAGTTACCCCCTAGCGGGAGTAAACGAGCAGTACTTC.

The V gene is TRBV15, the J gene TRBJ2-7; 9 bases are a match to TRBD1. This CDR3 is built from 16 residues. Losses at the gene ends were 1 base for V and 3 bases for J; bases not matched to a gene: 7. Germline CDR1 reads LNHNV; CDR2 reads YYDKDF (reference sequence). The CDR3 loop is CATSRGGDRAGYEQYF. For the CDR3, the DNA is TGTGCCACCAGCAGAGGGGGGGACAGGGCAGGCTACGAGCAGTACTTC.

In DNA form, the CDR3 reads TGTGCCAGCAGCGTATTGAGCGGGGTCCAAGAGACCCAGTACTTC. This codes for CASSVLSGVQETQYF. This chain joins TRBV9 and TRBJ2-5; 7 nucleotides line up with TRBD2. Germline V CDR1 and CDR2: SGDLS, YYNGEE. V lost 1 base, J lost 1 base, and 4 bases stayed unmatched. CDR3 length equals 15 residues.

The gene calls are TRBV6-5 and TRBJ1-1; perhaps TRBD1 as D (5 bases). From germline, CDR1 is MNHEY and CDR2 SVGAGI. The CDR3 loop spans 13 amino acids. Deletions cut 7 bases from V and 2 bases from J, with 11 bases between. The CDR3 coding sequence is TGTGCCAGCATGCACAGGATAAACACTGAAGCTTTCTTT. It translates to CASMHRINTEAFF.

The J gene is TRBJ1-2, the V gene TRBV7-2; 10 bases agree with TRBD1. CDR3 length equals 15 residues. The junction had 6 bases not matched to a gene; V was cut back by 5 bases and J by 3 bases. The germline V gene has CDR1 SGHTA and CDR2 FQGNSA. CDR3 loop: CASSPGQGIYYGYTF. CDR3 coding DNA: TGTGCCAGCAGCCCGGGACAGGGGATTTACTATGGCTACACCTTC.

The chain couples TRBV27 to TRBJ1-2, with TRBD1 matching 7 bases. Trimming at V came to 4 bases and at J to 6 bases, leaving 5 bases not matched to a gene. The CDR3 is 13 residues long. Looked up from germline, CDR1 is MNHEY and CDR2 is SMNVEV (reference sequence). This CDR3 reads CASSSGQRNGYTF. Here the CDR3 DNA reads TGTGCCAGCAGTTCGGGACAGCGGAATGGCTACACCTTC.

This clone has just a few counts. The genes are TRBV3-1 (or the pseudogene TRBV3-2) and TRBJ1-6; 7 bases line up with TRBD1. Germline V gene lookup returns CDR1 LGHDT and CDR2 YNNKEL (reference sequence). The V segment lost 8 bases and the J segment 7 bases; nucleotides outside the gene matches: 5. This CDR3 contains 13 residues. The CDR3: CASHNRGNSPLHF. The CDR3 DNA sequence: TGTGCCAGCCATAACAGGGGCAATTCACCCCTCCACTTT.

The V and J genes are TRBV6-2 or TRBV6-3 and TRBJ1-1; TRBD1 is a possible D gene (6 bases). The CDR3 length is 14 residues. CDR1 is MNHEY, CDR2 SVGEGT, per germline. Between the trimmed V and J ends, which lost 6 bases and 0 bases, there was a span of 11 bases. The CDR3 reads CASRYTGLNTEAFF. In DNA form, the CDR3 reads TGTGCCAGCAGGTACACAGGGCTGAACACTGAAGCTTTCTTT.

The chain uses TRBV11-2 and TRBJ1-3; 10 bases are shared with TRBD1. From germline, CDR1 is SGHAT and CDR2 FQNNGV. This CDR3 has 19 residues. J gave up 3 bases and V 5 bases, and 16 bases lay outside the gene matches. The CDR3 here is CASSILAGTGAFSGNTIYF. In DNA, the CDR3 is TGTGCCAGCAGCATACTAGCCGGGACAGGGGCATTTAGTGGAAACACCATATATTTT.

The chain recombines TRBV12-5 with TRBJ2-2; TRBD1 is a possible D gene (6 bases). Germline CDR1 reads LGHNT; CDR2 reads FRNRAP. This CDR3 is built from 17 residues. The ends were cut back, 4 bases at V and 1 base at J, with 16 bases in the middle. CDR3 residues: CASGSSRTAMNTGELFF. The CDR3, as DNA: TGTGCTAGTGGTTCGTCCCGGACAGCGATGAACACCGGGGAGCTGTTTTTT.

There are a few counts of this clone. The chain couples TRBV5-1 to TRBJ1-6; 9 bases line up with TRBD1. V gave up 4 bases and J gave up 6 bases; unmatched junction bases: 5. CDR3 size: 15 residues. Per germline, CDR1 SGHRS and CDR2 YFSETQ. In DNA form, the CDR3 reads TGCGCCAGCAGCATAGGACAGGGGCGTAATTCACCCCTCCACTTT. It encodes CASSIGQGRNSPLHF.

V usage is TRBV18 and J usage is TRBJ2-1; 11 nucleotides align to TRBD1. The V gene's germline CDR1 is KGHSH and CDR2 LQKENI. V shed 4 bases, J shed 3 bases, and the junction held 8 bases outside the gene matches. This CDR3 spans 17 amino acids. The CDR3 coding sequence is TGTGCCAGCTCACGCTCCCCCGGGACAGGGGGCTACAATGAGCAGTTCTTC. Translated, it gives CASSRSPGTGGYNEQFF.

The chain joins TRBV13 to TRBJ2-3, with a weak D call TRBD2 (7 bases). The CDR3 totals 16 residues. CDR1 is PRHDT and CDR2 is FYEKMQ in the germline V gene (reference sequence). V shed 5 bases and J shed 4 bases, with 19 bases lying between them. Written as DNA, the CDR3 is TGTGCCAGCAGCCACACAAACTCGGGGGGCTCAGATACGCAGTATTTT. The encoded protein is CASSHTNSGGSDTQYF.

The chain carries TRBV15 and TRBJ2-3, with 10 nucleotides matching TRBD1. Germline CDR1 reads LNHNV; CDR2 reads YYDKDF (reference sequence). The CDR3 has 16 residues. V shed 5 bases and J 1 base; nucleotides not matched to a gene: 6. This chain's CDR3 is CATSGLTGGGTDTQYF. The CDR3 DNA sequence: TGTGCCACCAGCGGCTTGACAGGGGGCGGCACAGATACGCAGTATTTT.

This chain joins TRBV27 and TRBJ2-7; no firm D call. The V and J ends lost 0 bases and 6 bases respectively, with 9 bases between them. Germline assignment: CDR1 MNHEY and CDR2 SMNVEV (reference sequence). The CDR3 totals 13 residues. The CDR3 protein is CASSLSSFGEQYF. In DNA, the CDR3 is TGTGCCAGCAGTTTATCTAGTTTCGGCGAGCAGTACTTC.